This passage covers 27 T cell receptor beta chains from one sample sequenced in a study of blood T cell repertoires in COVID-19 (TCRdb year 2020). The library was built by means of the immunoSEQ multiplex PCR assay. This immuneACCESS table, as held by TCRdb, lists in-frame sequences with V and J called but not all clones. Of the missing ones, under half trace to an unresolved V gene in checked studies; the others have no known cause. This sample holds fewer than 250,000 clones; approximately 86% were observed only once. Roughly 0.91% of the sample is held by the ten biggest clonotypes. Sample: peripheral blood. Receptors were obtained from a man in his fifties or sixties with COVID-19, enrolled during active disease.

The chain carries TRBV30 and TRBJ1-2, with 9 bases identical to TRBD1. Germline trimming cut 5 bases from V and 8 bases from J; bases unmatched to any gene: 12. CDR3 length equals 14 residues. CDR1 and CDR2 (germline): GTSNPN, SVGIG (reference sequence). In DNA form, the CDR3 reads TGTGCCTGGCGCCCTTTCCCCGGGACAGGGGGCTACACCTTC. It yields the protein CAWRPFPGTGGYTF.

The chain's CDR3 is CASSGTGAVYEQYF. CDR3 nucleotide sequence: TGCGCCAGCAGCGGGACAGGGGCAGTCTACGAGCAGTACTTC. The chain is built from TRBV5-1 and TRBJ2-7; 10 bases map to TRBD1. The J segment lost 3 bases and the V segment lost 4 bases, leaving 4 bases of the junction unmatched. The CDR3 sequence is 14 residues long. The germline CDR1 and CDR2 sequences are SGHRS and YFSETQ.

DNA for the CDR3: TGCAGTGCTAGTGACACAGGGAAGGGGCTTATGCGGGGCTACACCTTC. The encoded protein is CSASDTGKGLMRGYTF. V and J are TRBV20-1 and TRBJ1-2; maybe TRBD1 (6 bases). The germline CDR1 and CDR2 sequences are DFQATT and SNEGSKA (reference sequence). The CDR3 is made up of 16 amino acids. V dropped 3 bases and J dropped 8 bases, with 25 bases sitting between them.

The CDR3 DNA reads as TGTGCCACCAGCAGAGATCTGGGCGGAGGGAACACTGAAGCTTTCTTT. It translates to CATSRDLGGGNTEAFF. The chain employs TRBV15 and TRBJ1-1, with no clear D. The CDR3 spans 16 residues. The germline V gene encodes CDR1 LNHNV and CDR2 YYDKDF (reference sequence). Trimming cost V 0 bases and J 1 base, with 12 bases left between them.

The CDR3 sequence is CASSIGGQNGYGYTF. The DNA for the CDR3 is TGTGCCAGTAGTATAGGTGGACAGAATGGCTATGGCTACACCTTC. The gene calls are TRBV19 and TRBJ1-2, with D perhaps TRBD1 (6 bases). Germline CDR1 and CDR2: LNHDA and SQIVND (reference sequence). V lost 1 base and J lost 4, with 13 bases in between. The CDR3 totals 15 residues.

This clone has only one observation. This chain joins TRBV7-8 and TRBJ2-5; D is perhaps TRBD1 (6 bases). V was clipped by 1 base and J by 2 bases, with 11 bases between them. This CDR3 is 15 amino acids long. Germline V gives CDR1 SGHVS, CDR2 FQNEAQ. In DNA form, the CDR3 reads TGTGCCAGCAGCTTAGGGCAGGGGTCTCAAGAGACCCAGTACTTC. Translation: CASSLGQGSQETQYF.

The chain couples TRBV15 to TRBJ1-2; maybe TRBD1 (5 bases). The CDR3 totals 16 residues. Germline CDR1 LNHNV, CDR2 YYDKDF (reference sequence). V lost 0 bases and J 4 bases, leaving 15 bases between the germline ends. The CDR3 spells CATSRDTGVGTYGYTF. The CDR3 nucleotides read TGTGCCACCAGCAGAGATACGGGGGTAGGGACCTATGGCTACACCTTC.

The chain combines TRBV3-1 (or the pseudogene TRBV3-2) with TRBJ2-1, with 10 bases fitting TRBD2. The CDR3 extends over 17 amino acids. Germline CDR1 and CDR2: LGHDT and YNNKEL (reference sequence). The V segment lost 0 bases and the J segment 9 bases; nucleotides outside the gene matches: 11. The CDR3 here is CASSQDSLAGVLGEQFF. The CDR3 DNA reads TGTGCCAGCAGCCAAGATTCGCTAGCGGGAGTTCTCGGTGAGCAGTTCTTC.

The sample holds one count of this clone. The V call is TRBV18, the J call TRBJ1-1; 7 positions agree with TRBD1. V was clipped by 0 bases and J by 3 bases; unmatched bases: 7. Germline assignment: CDR1 KGHSH and CDR2 LQKENI. The CDR3 has 16 residues. The CDR3 sequence is CASSPPITGAYTEAFF. The DNA for the CDR3 is TGTGCCAGCTCACCACCTATAACAGGGGCGTACACTGAAGCTTTCTTT.

V usage is TRBV11-2 and J usage is TRBJ1-5; possibly TRBD1 for D (5 bases). CDR3 length equals 14 residues. Germline V lookup: CDR1 SGHAT, CDR2 FQNNGV. V was cut by 4 bases and J by 9 bases, with 16 bases left in between. The CDR3 spells CASSSDMIAGPQHF. Here the CDR3 DNA reads TGTGCCAGCAGCTCGGACATGATAGCAGGGCCCCAGCATTTT.

The chain joins TRBV15 to TRBJ1-2, with 9 bases aligning to TRBD1. Trimming at V came to 6 bases and at J to 8 bases, leaving 13 bases not matched to a gene. The CDR3 spans 15 residues. The germline V gene has CDR1 LNHNV and CDR2 YYDKDF (reference sequence). The CDR3: CATRTGTGHIGGYTF. CDR3 in DNA: TGTGCCACCAGGACCGGGACAGGGCATATCGGGGGCTACACCTTC.

This chain joins TRBV13 and TRBJ2-1, with 7 nucleotides matching TRBD1. Germline lookup yields CDR1 PRHDT and CDR2 FYEKMQ (reference sequence). Trimming at V came to 0 bases and at J to 8 bases, leaving 7 bases not matched to a gene. This CDR3 is 15 amino acids long. The CDR3 DNA is TGTGCCAGCAGCTTAGGAGACAGGGCGGGCGATGAGCAGTTCTTC. Translation: CASSLGDRAGDEQFF.

This sequence joins TRBV29-1 and TRBJ2-1; D is unclear. The CDR3 has 12 amino acids. V gave up 6 bases and J gave up 3 bases, with 9 bases separating them. Germline V gene sequence: CDR1 SQVTM, CDR2 ANQGSEA. The DNA of the CDR3 is TGCAGCGTCGGGTGGAACTACAATGAGCAGTTCTTC. Protein sequence: CSVGWNYNEQFF.

In nucleotides, the CDR3 is TGTGCCAGCAGCCAAGAGAGTGAAGCTTTCTTT. Residues: CASSQESEAFF. The V gene is TRBV3-1 (or the pseudogene TRBV3-2), the J gene TRBJ1-1, with D hard to call. Germline V gives CDR1 LGHDT, CDR2 YNNKEL (reference sequence). The CDR3 consists of 11 residues. V was pared by 0 bases and J by 7 bases, with 3 bases between.

The J gene is TRBJ1-5, the V gene TRBV28; D may be TRBD1 (5 bases). Trimming took 6 bases from V and 2 from J, leaving 17 bases between them. CDR1 and CDR2 from the germline V gene are MDHEN and SYDVKM. The CDR3 covers 16 residues. DNA for the CDR3: TGTGCCAGCAGGTTAGGTAGGGTAGGGGGCAATCAGCCCCAGCATTTT. This sequence encodes CASRLGRVGGNQPQHF.

The rearrangement links TRBV12-3 or TRBV12-4 to TRBJ1-2, with 8 bases matching TRBD1. The CDR3 is 12 amino acids. V shed 7 bases, J shed 7 bases, and the junction held 5 bases outside the gene matches. The CDR3, as DNA: TGTGCCAGCACACAGGGGGTAACTGGCTACACCTTC. It specifies CASTQGVTGYTF.

The CDR3 spells CASSPRRGSEQYF. The CDR3 region has the DNA TGTGCCAGCAGTCCCCGTAGGGGCTCCGAGCAGTACTTC. The chain uses TRBV6-5 and TRBJ2-7; D perhaps matches TRBD1 (5 bases). Trimming took 5 bases from V and 6 from J, leaving 14 bases between them. Germline V CDR1 and CDR2: MNHEY, SVGAGI. The CDR3 is 13 amino acids.

The genes are TRBV5-1 and TRBJ2-7, with 8 bases that match TRBD1. CDR3 length: 15 amino acids. J gave up 3 bases and V 5 bases, and 10 bases lay outside the gene matches. Germline V CDR1 and CDR2: SGHRS, YFSETQ. The CDR3 reads CASRSPGTGVYEQYF. CDR3 DNA: TGCGCCAGCAGATCCCCCGGGACAGGAGTCTACGAGCAGTACTTC.

The rearrangement links TRBV11-3 to TRBJ2-5; possible D gene TRBD1, 5 bases. The CDR3 has 13 residues. Between the trimmed V and J ends, which lost 3 bases and 1 base, there was a span of 6 bases. Germline CDR1 SGHNT, CDR2 YENEEA. CDR3 sequence: CASSLGPQETQYF. The DNA for the CDR3 is TGTGCCAGCAGCTTGGGGCCCCAAGAGACCCAGTACTTC.

This sequence joins TRBV11-2 and TRBJ2-7; TRBD1 matches at 7 bases. The CDR3 is made up of 15 amino acids. Germline V gives CDR1 SGHAT, CDR2 FQNNGV. Trimming at V came to 3 bases and at J to 4 bases, leaving 9 bases not matched to a gene. The CDR3 region has the DNA TGTGCCAGCAGCTTCAACAGGGGCCCTTCTTACGAGCAGTACTTC. Amino acid sequence: CASSFNRGPSYEQYF.

The chain is built from TRBV7-2 and TRBJ2-7, with D unclear. Trimming pared 1 base from V and 1 base from J, leaving 8 bases between. Germline V lookup: CDR1 SGHTA, CDR2 FQGNSA. The CDR3 extends over 14 amino acids. Written as DNA, the CDR3 is TGTGCCAGCAGCTTAGAGAGCGTATCCTACGAGCAGTACTTC. Protein product: CASSLESVSYEQYF.

This chain connects TRBV6-1 to TRBJ1-4; D may be TRBD1 (6 bases). Germline V lookup: CDR1 MNHNS, CDR2 SASEGT. Trimming stripped 6 bases from V and 4 bases from J, with 9 bases between. The length of the CDR3 is 13 residues. The CDR3 sequence is CASSDRFNEKLFF. CDR3 coding DNA: TGTGCCAGCAGCGACAGGTTTAATGAAAAACTGTTTTTT.

The V and J genes are TRBV15 and TRBJ1-2; D perhaps matches TRBD1 (5 bases). The length of the CDR3 is 15 residues. V lost 4 bases and J 6 bases, leaving 18 bases between the germline ends. Germline CDR1 and CDR2: LNHNV and YYDKDF (reference sequence). Here the CDR3 DNA reads TGTGCCACCAGCACCTCCCGAGGAGGGGTAAATGGCTACACCTTC. It translates to CATSTSRGGVNGYTF.

This chain connects TRBV28 to TRBJ1-1; 10 bases are shared with TRBD1. Germline CDR1 MDHEN, CDR2 SYDVKM. CDR3 size: 16 residues. J gave up 5 bases and V 6 bases, and 12 bases lay outside the gene matches. CDR3 sequence: CASSDPGQGMRTEAFF. The DNA for the CDR3 is TGTGCCAGCAGCGATCCGGGACAGGGGATGCGGACTGAAGCTTTCTTT.

The J gene is TRBJ2-1, the V gene TRBV4-3; TRBD1 matches at 11 bases. Germline V gene sequence: CDR1 LGHNA, CDR2 YSLEER. The V and J ends lost 5 bases and 4 bases, in that order; junction bases with no gene match: 4. The CDR3 contains 15 residues. The CDR3 DNA reads as TGCGCCAGCAGCTGGGGACAGGGGGGGTACAATGAGCAGTTCTTC. Protein: CASSWGQGGYNEQFF.

This chain links TRBV27 with TRBJ2-3; D might be TRBD2 (6 bases). V was pared by 7 bases and J by 0 bases, with 8 bases between. The CDR3 is made up of 13 amino acids. Germline loops: CDR1 MNHEY, CDR2 SMNVEV (reference sequence). CDR3 DNA: TGTGCCAGCAAGGGACTTAGCACAGATACGCAGTATTTT. Protein product: CASKGLSTDTQYF.

This clone has more than one count but fewer than ten. This rearrangement joins TRBV10-1 to TRBJ2-2; D unclear. Germline lookup yields CDR1 WNHNN and CDR2 SYGVQD (reference sequence). Trimming cost V 4 bases and J 0 bases, with 6 bases left between them. The CDR3 has 14 residues. In nucleotides, the CDR3 is TGCGCCAGCAGTGCGCAGGCGAACACCGGGGAGCTGTTTTTT. It is translated as CASSAQANTGELFF.